This entry is about one T cell receptor beta chain. What it recognizes is unknown. The V end lost 7 bases, the J end lost 4 bases, and 7 bases lay between the germline ends. The CDR3 contains 11 residues. CDR1 is SEHNR, CDR2 FQNEAQ, per germline (reference sequence). This entry is derived from a study of T cell repertoires in cytomegalovirus infection. Across the whole study: From public TCR beta signatures came an indication of both CMV infection and matching HLA type.

One entry per CDR3 protein, called by TCRdb with MiXCR from the reads. The sample contains approximately 160,000 distinct CDR3 sequences, under 20% of which appear only once. Study-level points and caveats: Dominating the ex vivo response were HLA-C-restricted CMV-specific TCR beta clonotypes. Summed frequency of public TCR beta families distinguished CMV carriers with the relevant HLA.

The rearrangement uses TRBV7-9 and TRBJ1-2; D unresolved. The sample comprised CD8+ T cells from PBMCs. The receptor's source is a human donor in good health (CMV status not recorded). Some clones in this sample may be carry-over from other donors' samples. The CDR3 nucleotides read TGTGCCAGCACTGGGCCCTATGGCTACACCTTC. Residues: CASTGPYGYTF.